Described below is a single TCR beta chain sequence and its context. The data belong to a study of shared clonotypes between healthy human individuals. This CDR3 spans 17 amino acids. Per germline, CDR1 LGHNT and CDR2 FRNRAP. Losses at the gene ends were 0 bases for V and 0 bases for J; bases not matched to a gene: 7. Running of the assay took place at deep level. TCRdb's table, derived via immunoSEQ multiplex PCR, lists solely in-frame clones and lacks some. The sample lists about 480,000 clones, roughly 79% occurring once. The sample comprised PBMCs. The sequence derives from a woman aged 40-49 years in good health. Some clones in this sample may be carry-over from other donors' samples. V and J are TRBV12-5 and TRBJ1-1; TRBD1 aligns across 7 bases. The CDR3 sequence is CASGLVLSDRMNTEAFF. CDR3 bases: TGTGCTAGTGGTTTGGTACTTTCGGACAGGATGAACACTGAAGCTTTCTTT.